These 9 T cell receptor beta chains share one sample of origin, sequenced in a study of blood T cell repertoires in COVID-19. This table comes from immunoSEQ multiplex PCR, and its TCRdb copy is limited to in-frame clones, with some not included. The top ten clones hold around 0.92% of a sample with roughly 500,000 clones, roughly 89% of them seen once. Sequencing was carried out using peripheral blood. The receptors originated from a young man with COVID-19, enrolled during active disease.

Only a few counts were recorded for this clone. The chain uses TRBV7-3 and TRBJ1-5, with a weak D call TRBD1 (5 bases). CDR3 length: 13 amino acids. Germline V lookup: CDR1 SGHTA, CDR2 FQGTGA. Deletions cut 5 bases from V and 7 bases from J, with 12 bases between. The CDR3 reads CASSPQGGQPQHF. DNA for the CDR3: TGTGCCAGCAGCCCCCAGGGAGGCCAGCCCCAGCATTTT. Based on the CDR3 plus reference TRBV7-3 and TRBJ1-5, the full variable domain is GAGVSQTPSNKVTEKGKYVELRCDPISGHTALYWYRQSLGQGPEFLIYFQGTGAADDSGLPNDRFFAVRPEGSVSTLKIQRTERGDSAVYLCASSPQGGQPQHFGDGTRLSIL.

The chain couples TRBV6-1 to TRBJ2-3; tentatively, D is TRBD2 (5 bases). This CDR3 has 17 residues. V was shortened by 3 bases and J by 0 bases, with 16 bases between the two germline ends. Germline CDR1 reads MNHNS; CDR2 reads SASEGT. CDR3 bases: TGTGCCAGCAGTGAGGTGCGTTTGAGGGCTAGCACAGATACGCAGTATTTT. Translating gives CASSEVRLRASTDTQYF.

This chain connects TRBV19 to TRBJ1-1; no definite D call. Looked up from germline, CDR1 is LNHDA and CDR2 is SQIVND (reference sequence). Between the trimmed V and J ends, which lost 10 bases and 8 bases, there was a span of 20 bases. The CDR3 runs to 13 residues. In nucleotides, the CDR3 is TGTGCCACCTCAATCGGGGATGAGAGGGAAGCTTTCTTT. Amino acids: CATSIGDEREAFF.

The chain recombines TRBV18 with TRBJ2-7; 7 nucleotides match TRBD1. This CDR3 contains 14 residues. Trimming took 2 bases from V and 2 from J; bases not matched to a gene: 3. In germline, CDR1 is KGHSH, CDR2 LQKENI. The CDR3 region has the DNA TGTGCCAGCTCACCAGGACAGGAACCCTACGAGCAGTACTTC. It specifies CASSPGQEPYEQYF.

The CDR3 DNA follows: TGTGCCAGTAGTTTTAGTGGGGGGAGCAATCAGCCCCAGCATTTT. This translates into CASSFSGGSNQPQHF. This rearrangement joins TRBV19 to TRBJ1-5; tentative D call: TRBD1 (5 bases). Germline V gives CDR1 LNHDA, CDR2 SQIVND (reference sequence). The CDR3 extends over 15 amino acids. The germline V and J ends were trimmed by 5 bases and 1 base, with 12 bases remaining between them.

This chain joins TRBV24-1 and TRBJ2-2; the D gene is possibly TRBD2 (5 bases). Per germline, CDR1 KGHDR and CDR2 SFDVKD. The CDR3 has 12 residues. Deletions cut 6 bases from V and 6 bases from J, with 7 bases between. DNA of the CDR3: TGTGCCACCAGTCCCGGGGCCGGGGAGCTGTTTTTT. Its protein is CATSPGAGELFF.

The chain is built from TRBV15 and TRBJ2-5; 13 nucleotides agree with TRBD2. Unmatched junction bases numbered 5, after V lost 0 bases and J lost 4 bases. Germline V lookup: CDR1 LNHNV, CDR2 YYDKDF (reference sequence). CDR3 length: 17 residues. The CDR3 DNA sequence: TGTGCCACCAGCAGAGATCTCGGGACTAGCGGGATAGAGACCCAGTACTTC. Its protein is CATSRDLGTSGIETQYF.

The table lists this clone with a count of one. This sample also contains other DNA sequences that code for the same CDR3. J is TRBJ1-1 and V is TRBV5-1, with 9 bases matching TRBD1. The V and J ends lost 4 bases and 2 bases, in that order; junction bases with no gene match: 3. The CDR3 covers 14 residues. Germline-derived CDR1 and CDR2 are SGHRS and YFSETQ. Here the CDR3 reads CASSLQGANTEAFF. The CDR3 bases are TGCGCCAGCAGCCTACAGGGGGCAAACACTGAAGCTTTCTTT.

The chain uses TRBV6-2 or TRBV6-3 and TRBJ2-7; weak D call: TRBD1 (6 bases). The V end was cut by 5 bases, the J end by 5 bases, with 19 bases between. Germline lookup yields CDR1 MNHEY and CDR2 SVGEGT. This CDR3 spans 15 amino acids. DNA of the CDR3: TGTGCCAGCAGTACGCCCCTCCAGGGGCGACACGAGCAGTACTTC. Translated, it gives CASSTPLQGRHEQYF.